A single sample gave rise to the 19 T cell receptor beta chains below, sequenced in a study of T-cell reconstitution after alpha-beta-depleted transplantation in children (dated by TCRdb to the mid-2010s). The library came from PCR. Sequenced on an Illumina HiSeq 2500. TCR library preparation used molecular barcoding, with unique molecular identifiers applied to normalize quantification of the TCRbeta repertoire. Using fastp at Q25 and MiXCR, TCRdb reprocessed the public reads and kept productive beta chains. Every entry covers one CDR3 protein and lists the most common genes and DNA from its rows. In this sample the table shows about 420,000 distinct CDR3 sequences, roughly a tenth of which occur a single time. About 5% of the sample goes to the ten largest clones. The sequencing here drew on PBMCs from the stem cell graft donor, taken from the stem cell graft. The receptors derive from a human donor who donated a stem cell graft to a child with acute myeloid leukemia.

The chain links TRBV7-6 to TRBJ2-7; tentative D call: TRBD2 (5 bases). Per the germline V gene, CDR1 is SGHVS and CDR2 is FNYEAQ. V lost 11 bases to trimming and J lost 5 bases, with 19 bases between them. The CDR3 has 13 residues. The CDR3 reads CAVGPLDGNEQYF. The DNA of the CDR3 is TGTGCCGTCGGTCCTCTGGACGGGAACGAGCAGTACTTC.

This clonotype has more than one count but fewer than ten. The chain has TRBV10-2 and TRBJ2-5; weak D call: TRBD1 (6 bases). Trimming shortened V by 6 bases and J by 2 bases, and 13 bases separated the two germline ends. The CDR3 has 14 residues. Germline CDR1 reads WSHSY; CDR2 reads SAAADI. CDR3 in amino acids: CASSQGTPQETQYF. The CDR3 DNA reads as TGCGCCAGCAGCCAAGGGACACCTCAAGAGACCCAGTACTTC.

This clonotype was seen a handful of times. The chain employs TRBV4-1 and TRBJ1-5; no firm D call. Looked up from germline, CDR1 is MGHRA and CDR2 is YSYEKL. With 2 bases removed from V and 10 bases from J, the gap between germline ends came to 12 bases. The CDR3 covers 13 residues. CDR3: CASSQLGTPPQHF. Written as DNA, the CDR3 is TGCGCCAGCAGCCAACTCGGCACTCCACCCCAGCATTTT.

The rearrangement joins TRBV6-1 to TRBJ1-3; no definite D call. Trimming shortened V by 0 bases and J by 0 bases, and 9 bases separated the two germline ends. This CDR3 is 16 amino acids long. Germline V gives CDR1 MNHNS, CDR2 SASEGT. CDR3 DNA sequence: TGTGCCAGCAGTGAAGCGGTCAGGAGCTCTGGAAACACCATATATTTT. Protein: CASSEAVRSSGNTIYF.

The CDR3 nucleotides are TGTGCCAGCAGCCAAGGGACTAGCGGGAGGACCCAGTACTTC. Protein product: CASSQGTSGRTQYF. This rearrangement joins TRBV3-1 to TRBJ2-5; 13 bases fit TRBD2. The CDR3 contains 14 residues. Trimming took 1 base from V and 7 from J; bases not matched to a gene: 0. The germline CDR1 and CDR2 sequences are LGHDT and YNNKEL (reference sequence).

The chain links TRBV2 to TRBJ2-1, with 11 bases that match TRBD1. With V trimmed by 5 bases and J by 4 bases, 16 bases remained unmatched. The germline gives CDR1 SNHLY, CDR2 FYNNEI. The CDR3 length is 19 residues. CDR3 sequence: CASSIGTGGLAVNYNEQFF. The CDR3 DNA follows: TGTGCCAGCAGTATCGGGACAGGGGGGCTAGCGGTAAATTACAATGAGCAGTTCTTC.

The chain joins TRBV20-1 to TRBJ2-1; TRBD2 matches 8 bases. The CDR3 spans 15 residues. Per germline, CDR1 DFQATT and CDR2 SNEGSKA (reference sequence). Germline trimming cut 0 bases from V and 6 bases from J; bases unmatched to any gene: 7. The CDR3 here is CSARDSGTRINEQFF. The CDR3 nucleotides are TGCAGTGCTAGAGATTCCGGGACTAGGATCAATGAGCAGTTCTTC.

Many counts were recorded for this clonotype. The chain employs TRBV7-9 and TRBJ2-4; D is undetermined. The CDR3 sequence is 14 residues long. CDR1 and CDR2 (germline): SEHNR, FQNEAQ (reference sequence). Deletions cut 2 bases from V and 3 bases from J, with 8 bases between. Here the CDR3 reads CASSLKGNKNIQYF. CDR3 DNA sequence: TGTGCCAGCAGCTTAAAAGGGAACAAAAACATTCAGTACTTC.

This clonotype has ten or more counts. This chain joins TRBV5-1 and TRBJ2-5; D might be TRBD1 (6 bases). Looked up from germline, CDR1 is SGHRS and CDR2 is YFSETQ. V was cut by 1 base and J by 6 bases, with 13 bases left in between. The CDR3 length is 14 residues. The CDR3 sequence: CASSLIQGKQTQYF. CDR3 bases: TGCGCCAGCAGCTTGATACAGGGAAAACAGACCCAGTACTTC.

The rearrangement uses TRBV10-3 and TRBJ2-2; D call uncertain. CDR3 length equals 15 residues. CDR1 ENHRY and CDR2 SYGVKD come from the germline V gene. V was shortened by 1 base and J by 0 bases, with 6 bases between the two germline ends. The CDR3 region is CAISEWRPNTGELFF. In DNA, the CDR3 is TGTGCCATCAGTGAGTGGCGCCCGAACACCGGGGAGCTGTTTTTT.

This clonotype has only a few counts. The chain couples TRBV30 to TRBJ1-1, with 8 bases aligning to TRBD1. This CDR3 contains 11 residues. Germline values: CDR1 GTSNPN, CDR2 SVGIG (reference sequence). Trimming at V came to 5 bases and at J to 9 bases, leaving 5 bases not matched to a gene. The CDR3 spells CAWGTGGQAFF. In DNA, the CDR3 is TGTGCCTGGGGGACAGGCGGGCAAGCTTTCTTT.

CDR3 DNA: TGTGCCACCAGCGGGGACAGGGATCAGCCCCAGCATTTT. Translating it yields CATSGDRDQPQHF. The rearrangement joins TRBV15 to TRBJ1-5; 9 bases are a match to TRBD1. Germline V gene lookup returns CDR1 LNHNV and CDR2 YYDKDF (reference sequence). The ends lost 5 bases at V and 5 bases at J; junction bases unmatched: 1. The CDR3 is 13 residues long.

This clonotype has ten or more counts. The CDR3 region is CASSLRPSNGYTF. CDR3 coding DNA: TGTGCCAGCAGTCTACGGCCCTCGAATGGCTACACCTTC. This chain joins TRBV6-5 and TRBJ1-2; D gene unclear. In germline, CDR1 is MNHEY, CDR2 SVGAGI. Trimming took 5 bases from V and 6 from J, leaving 13 bases between them. CDR3 size: 13 residues.

This clonotype was seen a handful of times. The rearrangement uses TRBV29-1 and TRBJ2-1; 9 nucleotides line up with TRBD2. Trimming cost V 4 bases and J 0 bases; bases outside gene matches: 1. The CDR3 runs 14 residues. The germline gives CDR1 SQVTM, CDR2 ANQGSEA. This CDR3 reads CSVVAGDSYNEQFF. The CDR3 nucleotides read TGCAGCGTTGTAGCGGGAGACTCCTACAATGAGCAGTTCTTC.

The rearrangement links TRBV12-3 or TRBV12-4 to TRBJ1-6; perhaps TRBD1 as D (6 bases). The CDR3 consists of 14 residues. V lost 6 bases and J lost 4, with 10 bases in between. The CDR3 reads CASRGGPYNSPLHF. The CDR3 coding sequence is TGTGCCAGCAGGGGGGGGCCATATAATTCACCCCTCCACTTT.

This clonotype was seen at least ten times. The V gene is TRBV6-4, the J gene TRBJ2-3; tentative D call: TRBD2 (5 bases). Germline loops: CDR1 MRHNA, CDR2 SNTAGT. The CDR3 has 15 residues. Trimming left V 2 bases short and J 4 bases short, with 13 bases between. CDR3: CASSDGGGTADTQYF. For the CDR3, the DNA is TGTGCCAGCAGTGACGGCGGAGGCACTGCAGATACGCAGTATTTT.

This clonotype was counted ten times or more. The chain employs TRBV28 and TRBJ2-4; D unresolved. Germline V gene data show CDR1 as MDHEN and CDR2 as SYDVKM. The CDR3 runs 13 residues. V was clipped by 8 bases and J by 6 bases, with 14 bases between them. CDR3 loop: CASYSPAGNIQYF. The CDR3 bases are TGTGCCAGCTATTCCCCGGCTGGAAACATTCAGTACTTC.

This clonotype was seen only a few times. The chain links TRBV7-8 to TRBJ2-3; 7 nucleotides match TRBD2. CDR1 and CDR2 from the germline V gene are SGHVS and FQNEAQ. The CDR3 totals 17 residues. V was clipped by 0 bases and J by 0 bases; unmatched bases: 6. CDR3: CASSLARGGTSTDTQYF. The DNA for the CDR3 is TGTGCCAGCAGCTTAGCCCGCGGGGGAACTAGCACAGATACGCAGTATTTT.

This clonotype was recorded many times. The CDR3 here is CASSPSGRMSYEQYF. The DNA of the CDR3 is TGTGCCAGCAGTCCCAGCGGGAGGATGTCCTACGAGCAGTACTTC. The chain carries TRBV6-2 or TRBV6-3 and TRBJ2-7, with TRBD2 matching 9 bases. J was trimmed by 1 base and V by 5 bases; bases with no gene match: 6. The germline gives CDR1 MNHEY, CDR2 SVGEGT. The CDR3 totals 15 residues.